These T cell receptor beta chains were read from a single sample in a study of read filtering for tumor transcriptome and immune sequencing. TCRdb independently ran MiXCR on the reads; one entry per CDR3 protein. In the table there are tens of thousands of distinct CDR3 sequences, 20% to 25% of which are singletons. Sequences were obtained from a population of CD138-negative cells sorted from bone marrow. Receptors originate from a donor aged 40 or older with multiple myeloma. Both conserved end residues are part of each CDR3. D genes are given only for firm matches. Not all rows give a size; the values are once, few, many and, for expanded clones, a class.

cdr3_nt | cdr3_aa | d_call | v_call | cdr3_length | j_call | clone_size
TGTGCCAGCAGTTCGGCCTCAGGGAGAACTGAAGCTTTCTTT | CASSSASGRTEAFF | - | TRBV28 | 14 | TRBJ1-1 | many
TGTGCCACCGGCAGTCCCCCCCGGGACACTGAAGCCTTCTTT | CATGSPPRDTEAFF | - | TRBV15 | 14 | TRBJ1-1 | once
TGTGCCAGCAGCGTCAGGGACAGGGTGACCGGGGAGCTGTTTTTT | CASSVRDRVTGELFF | TRBD1 | TRBV9 | 15 | TRBJ2-2 | many
TGCAGTGCTAGAGACGCGACAGGGTCGAACACTGAAGCTTTCTTT | CSARDATGSNTEAFF | TRBD1 | TRBV20-1 | 15 | TRBJ1-1 | many
TGTGCCACCAGCAGAGAGGCCGAGCAGTACTTC | CATSREAEQYF | - | TRBV15 | 11 | TRBJ2-7 | many
TGTGCCAGCAGGAGACTAGCGGGAAGCGGGACAGATACGCAGTATTTT | CASRRLAGSGTDTQYF | TRBD2 | TRBV28 | 16 | TRBJ2-3 | once
TGTGCCAGCAGCTTAGGGACTAGCGGGAGGGCCTACAATGAGCAGTTCTTC | CASSLGTSGRAYNEQFF | TRBD2 | TRBV7-2 | 17 | TRBJ2-1 | many
TGTGCTAGTGGTTCTAGCCCTGGGGCCAACGTCCTGACTTTC | CASGSSPGANVLTF | - | TRBV12-5 | 14 | TRBJ2-6 | medium-sized
TGCGCCAGCAGAAAAGCCGCAGGGGGGACTGAAGCTTTCTTT | CASRKAAGGTEAFF | TRBD1 | TRBV5-1 | 14 | TRBJ1-1 | many
TGTGCCAGCAGCTTGAGTCCAAGGACCCAGTACTTC | CASSLSPRTQYF | - | TRBV11-2 | 12 | TRBJ2-5 | -
TGTGCCAGCAGTTACTCGATGGTTAAGGGTAATCAGCCCCAGCATTTT | CASSYSMVKGNQPQHF | - | TRBV6-6 | 16 | TRBJ1-5 | many
TGTGCCAGCAGTGAGACTAGCGGGAGATCGCCTAAGTTCTTC | CASSETSGRSPKFF | TRBD2 | TRBV25-1 | 14 | TRBJ2-1 | many
TGCGCCAACAGCTTACCTGAGTACGAGCAGTACTTC | CANSLPEYEQYF | - | TRBV7-2 | 12 | TRBJ2-7 | -
TGCAGCGCAGGGGCCGTGAACACCGGGGAGCTGTTTTTT | CSAGAVNTGELFF | - | TRBV29-1 | 13 | TRBJ2-2 | -
TGTGCCAGTAGTGCGACTAGCGGCTCCTACGAGCAGTACTTC | CASSATSGSYEQYF | TRBD2 | TRBV19 | 14 | TRBJ2-7 | -
TGCGCCAGCAGTACCGGACTAGAAGGCAATGAGCAGTTCTTC | CASSTGLEGNEQFF | TRBD2 | TRBV5-1 | 14 | TRBJ2-1 | many
TGTGCCAGCAGCTTACGACAGGGGGGAAACGAGCAGTACTTC | CASSLRQGGNEQYF | TRBD1 | TRBV7-2 | 14 | TRBJ2-7 | many
TGTGCCAGCAGTTACAGCGGGCGCGACAATGAGCAGTTCTTC | CASSYSGRDNEQFF | - | TRBV6-5 | 14 | TRBJ2-1 | medium-sized
TGCGCCAGCAGCTTGTGGGGGGATAATGAAAAACTGTTTTTT | CASSLWGDNEKLFF | - | TRBV5-1 | 14 | TRBJ1-4 | many
TGCAGCGTTTCTGACAGTGAGCAGTTCTTC | CSVSDSEQFF | - | TRBV29-1 | 10 | TRBJ2-1 | many
TGCAGCGTTGTCAGGACAGGCGTGCAGTTCTTC | CSVVRTGVQFF | TRBD1 | TRBV29-1 | 11 | TRBJ2-1 | -